The 25 T cell receptor beta chains given below trace back to one sample, sequenced in a study of T cells in Graves' hyperthyroidism and ophthalmopathy. It was RNA transcripts that yielded the amplified TCR beta CDR3 regions. HTBI primers were the set used in a first-round RT-PCR of the TCR CDR3. From the multiplex PCR reads, TCRdb called clonotypes with MiXCR, one entry per CDR3 protein. This sample carries roughly 290,000 distinct CDR3 sequences, about an eighth of them seen once, and the ten largest clones take 7% to 8.5%. Sequences were obtained from blood. Receptor source: a woman aged 25 to 45 with Graves' hyperthyroidism that later progressed to Graves' ophthalmopathy.

This clonotype has a handful of counts. The chain couples TRBV3-1 to TRBJ2-3; D is possibly TRBD2 (6 bases). The CDR3 has 16 residues. Germline values: CDR1 LGHDT, CDR2 YNNKEL (reference sequence). Trimming pared 7 bases from V and 9 bases from J, leaving 26 bases between. The chain's CDR3 is CASTPKGQGGGATQYF. In nucleotides, the CDR3 is TGTGCCAGCACCCCTAAAGGGCAGGGCGGAGGGGCAACGCAGTATTTT.

The V gene is TRBV6-1, the J gene TRBJ2-7, with 13 bases aligning to TRBD2. V dropped 5 bases and J dropped 6; count of bases not matched to a gene: 1. The CDR3 is made up of 13 amino acids. Germline-derived CDR1 and CDR2 are MNHNS and SASEGT. The CDR3 reads CASSRTSGSEQYF. In nucleotides, the CDR3 is TGTGCCAGCAGTAGGACTAGCGGGAGCGAGCAGTACTTC.

The CDR3: CSARWVGRTPTSPLHF. The CDR3, as DNA: TGCAGTGCTAGGTGGGTCGGGCGAACCCCGACCTCACCCCTCCACTTT. V gene TRBV20-1 combines with J gene TRBJ1-6; no firm D call. Germline V gene sequence: CDR1 DFQATT, CDR2 SNEGSKA (reference sequence). The CDR3 has 16 amino acids. The V end was cut by 3 bases, the J end by 10 bases, with 22 bases between.

V usage is TRBV6-2 or TRBV6-3 and J usage is TRBJ1-3; D is perhaps TRBD1 (5 bases). The CDR3 loop spans 15 amino acids. The germline V gene has CDR1 MNHEY and CDR2 SVGEGT. V lost 5 bases and J lost 0, with 11 bases in between. The CDR3 here is CASSPTGPSGNTIYF. The CDR3 bases are TGTGCCAGCAGTCCTACAGGACCCTCTGGAAACACCATATATTTT.

This clonotype was observed a handful of times. This CDR3 is CASSLEVQGSSPLHF. The CDR3 DNA reads as TGTGCCAGCAGCTTAGAGGTACAGGGGAGCTCACCCCTCCACTTT. V and J are TRBV7-9 and TRBJ1-6; 7 bases line up with TRBD1. CDR1 and CDR2 (germline): SEHNR, FQNEAQ (reference sequence). The V gene end was trimmed by 1 base and the J gene end by 10 bases; junction bases not matched to a gene: 7. CDR3 length: 15 residues.

This clonotype was found many times. An end of the junction does not agree with germline; a read error may underlie this. This chain connects TRBV13 to TRBJ2-5; TRBD1 might be the D (5 bases). Germline V lookup: CDR1 PRHDT, CDR2 FYEKMQ (reference sequence). The CDR3 is 15 amino acids. The CDR3 loop reads CASSLGVRVQETQYF. The CDR3 DNA sequence: TGTGCCAGCAGCCTAGGGGTCCGGGTACAAGAGACCCAGTACTTC.

The rearrangement joins TRBV4-2 to TRBJ2-1; tentatively, D is TRBD2 (6 bases). The CDR3 is 15 amino acids. V gave up 2 bases and J gave up 7 bases, with 15 bases separating them. Per the germline V gene, CDR1 is LGHNA and CDR2 is YNFKEQ. The CDR3 DNA follows: TGTGCCAGCAGCCAAATCTCCGGGAGTCGTAATGAGCAGTTCTTC. This translates into CASSQISGSRNEQFF.

This clonotype was seen repeatedly, ten times or more. The chain is built from TRBV6-1 and TRBJ2-7; 8 bases match TRBD2. The CDR3 sequence is 15 residues long. In germline, CDR1 is MNHNS, CDR2 SASEGT. Trimming at V came to 3 bases and at J to 5 bases, leaving 9 bases not matched to a gene. CDR3 nucleotide sequence: TGTGCCAGCAGTGACGGGGGGGGGGCAGGACACGAGCAGTACTTC. Its translation is CASSDGGGAGHEQYF.

This clonotype came up many times. V is TRBV27 and J is TRBJ2-5; possibly TRBD1 for D (6 bases). This CDR3 spans 14 amino acids. The V and J ends lost 10 bases and 2 bases respectively, with 17 bases between them. CDR1 and CDR2 from the germline V gene are MNHEY and SMNVEV (reference sequence). The CDR3 here is CATQDTQGQETQYF. CDR3 sequence (DNA): TGTGCCACCCAGGATACACAGGGACAAGAGACCCAGTACTTC.

This clonotype was observed at least ten times. This chain joins TRBV12-3 or TRBV12-4 and TRBJ2-7; 12 nucleotides line up with TRBD2. The V and J ends lost 3 bases and 9 bases, in that order; junction bases with no gene match: 9. The CDR3 covers 15 residues. CDR3 nucleotide sequence: TGTGCCAGCAGTTTTAGACTAGCGGGAGACGGTGGGCAGTACTTC. Amino acids: CASSFRLAGDGGQYF.

This clonotype has a handful of counts. The genes are TRBV4-2 and TRBJ2-1; possibly TRBD2 for D (5 bases). This CDR3 spans 18 amino acids. Trimming pared 2 bases from V and 5 bases from J, leaving 22 bases between. The germline gives CDR1 LGHNA, CDR2 YNFKEQ. For the CDR3, the DNA is TGTGCCAGCAGCCAACTATTTCCCGGGGAGCAACGTAACAATGAGCAGTTCTTC. Protein sequence: CASSQLFPGEQRNNEQFF.

This clonotype came up a few times. J is TRBJ1-3 and V is TRBV19; possibly TRBD1 for D (5 bases). Germline V CDR1 and CDR2: LNHDA, SQIVND (reference sequence). The CDR3 runs to 15 residues. V was shortened by 6 bases and J by 2 bases, with 14 bases between the two germline ends. This CDR3 reads CASRDIRAAGNTIYF. In DNA, the CDR3 is TGTGCCAGTAGGGACATTCGGGCGGCTGGAAACACCATATATTTT.

Many counts were recorded for this clonotype. The chain is built from TRBV20-1 and TRBJ2-1; the match to TRBD2 covers 9 bases. The CDR3 is made up of 17 amino acids. Trimming cost V 6 bases and J 5 bases; bases outside gene matches: 17. Germline CDR1 reads DFQATT; CDR2 reads SNEGSKA (reference sequence). The CDR3 region has the DNA TGCAGTGCCCCGATTATTAGCGGGAGTTTTCCTAACAATGAGCAGTTCTTC. Translated, it gives CSAPIISGSFPNNEQFF.

This clonotype was detected ten times or more. The genes are TRBV12-3 or TRBV12-4 and TRBJ2-2, with 8 bases aligning to TRBD2. This CDR3 is 16 amino acids long. The V segment lost 1 base and the J segment 6 bases; nucleotides outside the gene matches: 7. This chain's CDR3 is CASSLGRLAKAGELFF. In DNA, the CDR3 is TGTGCCAGCAGTTTAGGTCGACTAGCGAAGGCCGGGGAGCTGTTTTTT.

A note on this clonotype: This may come from a read error, since a much larger clone is one base off. Given the absence of the conserved phenylalanine or tryptophan at the CDR3 end, a read error is likely. The rearrangement joins TRBV6-1 to TRBJ2-1; 10 nucleotides align to TRBD1. J lost 4 bases, V lost 6 bases, and 6 bases had no gene match. Germline CDR1 MNHNS, CDR2 SASEGT. The CDR3 runs to 15 residues. CDR3 region: CASRATGGFYNEQFL. The CDR3 DNA follows: TGTGCCAGCAGAGCGACAGGGGGCTTTTACAATGAGCAGTTCCTC.

On this clonotype itself: This sequence may be a read error, since a much larger clone differs from it by one base. The J gene is TRBJ2-1, the V gene TRBV28; no clear D. The germline gives CDR1 MDHEN, CDR2 SYDVKM. The CDR3 is made up of 14 amino acids. V was clipped by 3 bases and J by 15 bases, with 21 bases between them. Here the CDR3 reads CASSFRPALAGTFF. The CDR3 DNA reads TGTGCCAGCAGTTTCCGACCAGCGCTCGCAGGAACGTTCTTC.

Ten or more counts support this clonotype. The genes are TRBV12-5 and TRBJ2-3; 12 positions match TRBD2. Germline lookup yields CDR1 LGHNT and CDR2 FRNRAP. The CDR3 contains 16 residues. V lost 0 bases and J lost 3; bases outside the gene matches: 1. CDR3 sequence reads: CASGLVLAGGTDTQYF. DNA of the CDR3: TGTGCTAGTGGTTTGGTACTAGCGGGAGGAACAGATACGCAGTATTTT.

This clonotype was observed at least ten times. The V and J genes are TRBV5-1 and TRBJ1-6, with 8 nucleotides matching TRBD1. CDR1 and CDR2 (germline): SGHRS, YFSETQ. Trimming cost V 4 bases and J 7 bases; bases outside gene matches: 4. The CDR3 is 14 residues long. CDR3 residues: CASSQRQGNSPLHF. The CDR3 DNA reads TGCGCCAGCAGCCAACGACAGGGGAATTCACCCCTCCACTTT.

Comment on this clonotype: This may arise from a read error, as a much more abundant clone is one base away. The chain links TRBV10-3 to TRBJ2-1; 8 nucleotides match TRBD2. The germline CDR1 and CDR2 sequences are ENHRY and SYGVKD. CDR3 length: 17 amino acids. J was trimmed by 4 bases and V by 0 bases; bases with no gene match: 8. CDR3 coding DNA: TGTGCCATCAGTGAGTCGACGAGCGGGAGTGGTTACAATGAGCAGTTCTTC. Translated: CAISESTSGSGYNEQFF.

V and J are TRBV6-2 or TRBV6-3 and TRBJ2-3; the D gene could be TRBD1 or TRBD2 (5 bases each). The V end was cut by 6 bases, the J end by 6 bases, with 19 bases between. The germline CDR1 and CDR2 sequences are MNHEY and SVGEGT. The CDR3 has 15 amino acids. CDR3 sequence (DNA): TGTGCCAGCAGGCTCGGGACCACCGGTTGGGATACGCAGTATTTT. It specifies CASRLGTTGWDTQYF.

This clonotype was recorded at least ten times. This chain joins TRBV10-1 and TRBJ1-2, with 9 bases that match TRBD1. CDR1 WNHNN and CDR2 SYGVQD come from the germline V gene (reference sequence). The CDR3 has 23 amino acids. V trimming: 2 bases; J trimming: 3 bases; junction bases outside the gene matches: 28. The DNA for the CDR3 is TGCGCCAGCAGTGAGGCAGCCGGGACAGGGCGGCGCTTAGGTCATATTCCCGACTATGGCTACACCTTC. Its protein is CASSEAAGTGRRLGHIPDYGYTF.

This clonotype was picked up a small number of times. The gene calls are TRBV6-1 and TRBJ2-4, with D tentatively TRBD1 (7 bases). There are 16 residues in the CDR3. Germline loops: CDR1 MNHNS, CDR2 SASEGT. The V end lost 3 bases, the J end lost 2 bases, and 14 bases lay between the germline ends. Here the CDR3 DNA reads TGTGCCAGCAGTGATGGACAGGAGGGCCCCAAAAACATTCAGTACTTC. Amino acids: CASSDGQEGPKNIQYF.

This clonotype was seen more than once but under ten times. J is TRBJ2-2 and V is TRBV6-2 or TRBV6-3, with D possibly being TRBD2 (6 bases). The CDR3 is made up of 16 amino acids. Germline values: CDR1 MNHEY, CDR2 SVGEGT. The V end lost 5 bases, the J end lost 1 base, and 14 bases lay between the germline ends. The CDR3 DNA reads TGTGCCAGCAGTCTCGGTCCGCGGGAGAACACCGGGGAGCTGTTTTTT. Protein sequence: CASSLGPRENTGELFF.

This clonotype appeared a few times. The chain has TRBV4-2 and TRBJ2-2; D is ambiguous. The CDR3 has 15 amino acids. Germline V gene data show CDR1 as LGHNA and CDR2 as YNFKEQ. Deletions cut 0 bases from V and 3 bases from J, with 8 bases between. CDR3 nucleotide sequence: TGTGCCAGCAGCCAAGAGTTGCTGGACACCGGGGAGCTGTTTTTT. Translation: CASSQELLDTGELFF.

The gene calls are TRBV6-1 and TRBJ2-7, with 11 bases fitting TRBD1. The junction had 6 bases not matched to a gene; V was cut back by 5 bases and J by 6 bases. In germline, CDR1 is MNHNS, CDR2 SASEGT. This CDR3 is built from 14 residues. The CDR3 DNA reads as TGTGCCAGCAGTCCGGGACAGGGGGTACTCGAGCAGTACTTC. The encoded protein is CASSPGQGVLEQYF.